This record looks at one TCR beta chain sequence and its context. The antigen remains undetermined. This specimen comes from a study of long-term antiretroviral therapy in people with HIV. The libraries were made with immunoSEQ v3.0 at survey level. Sequenced by immunoSEQ multiplex PCR; TCRdb stores in-frame clones only, minus some. The sample records 20,000 to 25,000 clones, 93% being singletons. Study-level points and caveats: Among HIV repertoires, CDR3 length ranges were narrower than those of controls. ART adherence, viral resistance and therapy changes were not recorded.

The germline CDR1 and CDR2 sequences are KGHSH and LQKENI. V lost 3 bases, J lost 4 bases, and 11 bases stayed unmatched. The CDR3 is made up of 16 amino acids. The chain uses TRBV18 and TRBJ2-7, with 8 nucleotides matching TRBD1. The clonotype was recovered from a woman in her thirties or forties with HIV. The sample was unsorted PBMCs, taken 7.6 years after starting antiretroviral therapy. The CDR3 spells CASSPDYTGGGYEQYF. CDR3 nucleotide sequence: TGTGCCAGCTCACCGGACTACACAGGGGGAGGATACGAGCAGTACTTC.